These 9 T cell receptor beta chains were sequenced from one sample in a study of blood T cell repertoires in COVID-19. Assay: immunoSEQ multiplex PCR; the TCRdb copy retains only in-frame clones and omits some. The sample lists 210,000 or so clones, roughly 90% occurring once. The sequencing sample was made of peripheral blood. The source is a woman between 40 and 50 years old who had recovered from COVID-19.

The J gene is TRBJ1-2, the V gene TRBV10-3; D remains unclear. Germline-derived CDR1 and CDR2 are ENHRY and SYGVKD. The CDR3 spans 12 residues. With 3 bases removed from V and 2 bases from J, the gap between germline ends came to 4 bases. DNA for the CDR3: TGTGCCATCAGTGATCAGAACTATGGCTACACCTTC. Amino acid sequence: CAISDQNYGYTF.

This clone was detected a few times. This rearrangement joins TRBV9 to TRBJ1-1, with D possibly being TRBD1 (6 bases). V lost 4 bases to trimming and J lost 0 bases, with 10 bases between them. The CDR3 has 14 residues. Germline values: CDR1 SGDLS, CDR2 YYNGEE. The CDR3 nucleotides are TGTGCCAGCAGCACAGGGACGGTGAACACTGAAGCTTTCTTT. Protein product: CASSTGTVNTEAFF. Drawing the rest from reference TRBV9 and TRBJ1-1, the complete variable domain is DSGVTQTPKHLITATGQRVTLRCSPRSGDLSVYWYQQSLDQGLQFLIQYYNGEERAKGNILERFSAQQFPDLHSELNLSSLELGDSALYFCASSTGTVNTEAFFGQGTRLTVV.

This chain uses TRBV19 with TRBJ2-2, with 8 nucleotides matching TRBD2. The CDR3 length is 18 residues. Germline V CDR1 and CDR2: LNHDA, SQIVND (reference sequence). Trimming cost V 3 bases and J 1 base; bases outside gene matches: 10. The CDR3: CASSIPRSLAGNTGELFF. The CDR3 DNA is TGTGCCAGTAGTATCCCCAGGTCTCTAGCGGGGAACACCGGGGAGCTGTTTTTT.

Only one count was recorded for this clone. The V call is TRBV7-9, the J call TRBJ1-2; 10 bases are a match to TRBD1. There are 15 residues in the CDR3. The junction had 4 bases not matched to a gene; V was cut back by 4 bases and J by 2 bases. Germline V gene data show CDR1 as SEHNR and CDR2 as FQNEAQ (reference sequence). The CDR3 region is CASSSSDRGNYGYTF. The CDR3 DNA reads TGTGCCAGCAGCTCTTCGGACAGGGGGAACTATGGCTACACCTTC.

A few counts support this clone. The J gene is TRBJ1-2, the V gene TRBV9; a possible D gene is TRBD1 (5 bases). V was shortened by 0 bases and J by 4 bases, with 7 bases between the two germline ends. Looked up from germline, CDR1 is SGDLS and CDR2 is YYNGEE. The CDR3 is made up of 13 amino acids. This CDR3 is CASSVVDSYGYTF. The CDR3 DNA reads TGTGCCAGCAGCGTAGTAGACAGCTATGGCTACACCTTC.

This chain connects TRBV10-2 to TRBJ2-1; 8 bases line up with TRBD2. The length of the CDR3 is 14 residues. Germline CDR1 is WSHSY and CDR2 is SAAADI. Losses at the gene ends were 3 bases for V and 5 bases for J; bases not matched to a gene: 3. The chain's CDR3 is CASSDPAGDNEQFF. CDR3 nucleotides: TGCGCCAGCAGTGATCCAGCGGGAGACAATGAGCAGTTCTTC.

This rearrangement joins TRBV5-6 to TRBJ2-1; D ambiguous. CDR3 length: 13 amino acids. V lost 2 bases to trimming and J lost 6 bases, with 9 bases between them. Germline V gene data show CDR1 as SGHDT and CDR2 as YYEEEE. CDR3 DNA: TGTGCCAGCAGCTTAGCCAATAGCAATGAGCAGTTCTTC. The encoded protein is CASSLANSNEQFF. Full variable domain (rest looked up from reference TRBV5-6 and TRBJ2-1): DAGVTQSPTHLIKTRGQQVTLRCSPKSGHDTVSWYQQALGQGPQFIFQYYEEEERQRGNFPDRFSGHQFPNYSSELNVNALLLGDSALYLCASSLANSNEQFFGPGTRLTVL.

The J gene is TRBJ2-3, the V gene TRBV18; 11 bases line up with TRBD1. The CDR3 totals 17 residues. The V and J ends lost 2 bases and 2 bases, in that order; junction bases with no gene match: 6. Germline lookup yields CDR1 KGHSH and CDR2 LQKENI. CDR3 amino acids: CASSPTGTGGITDTQYF. The CDR3 coding sequence is TGTGCCAGCTCACCAACAGGGACAGGGGGAATCACAGATACGCAGTATTTT.

V gene TRBV5-1 combines with J gene TRBJ2-2; 9 positions agree with TRBD1. Germline lookup yields CDR1 SGHRS and CDR2 YFSETQ. The V gene end was trimmed by 5 bases and the J gene end by 4 bases; junction bases not matched to a gene: 12. The CDR3 has 17 amino acids. DNA of the CDR3: TGCGCCAGCAGGCGAGGAGCCGGGACAGGGCTCACCGGGGAGCTGTTTTTT. Amino acids: CASRRGAGTGLTGELFF.